These 21 T cell receptor beta chains share one sample of origin, sequenced in a study of glioma-infiltrating T cells. Amplification of TCR alpha and beta CDR3 regions from RNA used iRepertoire nested multiplex PCR. Using its own MiXCR run on the multiplex PCR reads, TCRdb lists one record per CDR3 protein. The sample carries over 70,000 distinct CDR3 sequences, around 23% recorded once. Specimen: glioma tissue, nonneoplastic brain tissue, or PBMCs (not recorded which). All receptors come from a human donor with low-grade glioma or glioblastoma, undergoing nonglioma brain surgery, or in good health (not recorded which).

To note about this clonotype: Here the CDR3 omits its conserved ending phenylalanine or tryptophan, so a read error is the likely source. The chain recombines TRBV5-4 with TRBJ2-7, with TRBD2 identical over 11 bases. Looked up from germline, CDR1 is SGHNT and CDR2 is YYREEE (reference sequence). V was pared by 1 base and J by 5 bases, with 11 bases of the junction left unmatched. CDR3 length: 17 amino acids. The CDR3 region has the DNA TGTGCCAGCAGCTTGAATCCGGCTAGCGGGGGGTATAACGAGCAGTACTTA. Protein sequence: CASSLNPASGGYNEQYL.

V usage is TRBV12-3 or TRBV12-4 and J usage is TRBJ2-7; tentative D call: TRBD2 (5 bases). The germline V and J ends were trimmed by 6 bases and 5 bases, with 17 bases remaining between them. The CDR3 runs 14 residues. CDR3 DNA: TGTGCCAGCAGGAGGAGTTTGGGGAGCGACGAGCAGTACTTC. This gives the protein CASRRSLGSDEQYF.

This clonotype showed up just once. A read error may be the cause here, since a much bigger clone is one base away. This chain uses TRBV4-1 with TRBJ1-1; possibly TRBD1 for D (5 bases). Trimming took off 4 bases at V and 6 bases at J, with 21 bases between the two ends. The germline gives CDR1 MGHRA, CDR2 YSYEKL. This CDR3 comprises 16 residues. The CDR3 loop is CASSRPQGELMSEAFF. In DNA form, the CDR3 reads TGCGCCAGCAGCCGGCCCCAGGGAGAGCTGATGTCTGAAGCTTTCTTT.

V gene TRBV3-1 combines with J gene TRBJ1-2; TRBD1 aligns across 8 bases. The CDR3 contains 16 residues. V lost 3 bases and J lost 3; bases outside the gene matches: 9. Germline V gene sequence: CDR1 LGHDT, CDR2 YNNKEL (reference sequence). DNA for the CDR3: TGTGCCAGCAGCCACCGCAGGGGGCGCTTCGACTATGGCTACACCTTC. Translating gives CASSHRRGRFDYGYTF.

The CDR3, as DNA: TGTGCCAGCAGCCAAGGTCCGGGACAGGGGAACAATGAGCAGTTCTTC. Translated, it gives CASSQGPGQGNNEQFF. J is TRBJ2-1 and V is TRBV4-2; 10 bases map to TRBD1. Germline CDR1 LGHNA, CDR2 YNFKEQ. J gave up 5 bases and V 1 base, and 5 bases lay outside the gene matches. The CDR3 spans 16 residues.

As concerns this clonotype: An end of the junction differs from the germline gene, which may be a read error. The chain uses TRBV6-1 and TRBJ1-3; 10 bases are a match to TRBD1. The CDR3 sequence is 14 residues long. Germline CDR1 is MNHNS and CDR2 is SASEGT. CDR3 residues: CARSRQGAGNPIYF. CDR3 DNA sequence: TGTGCCCGCAGTAGACAGGGGGCTGGAAACCCCATATATTTT.

This chain uses TRBV18 with TRBJ2-1; D not resolved. V was cut by 1 base and J by 0 bases, with 4 bases left in between. The CDR3 totals 14 residues. Germline CDR1 and CDR2: KGHSH and LQKENI. The CDR3 DNA sequence: TGTGCCAGCTCACCACAGAGCTCCTACAATGAGCAGTTCTTC. It codes for CASSPQSSYNEQFF.

In the case of this clonotype: This may be a read error: a much more frequent sequence differs by one nucleotide. V gene TRBV14 combines with J gene TRBJ1-1, with D perhaps TRBD1 (6 bases). CDR3 size: 16 residues. Looked up from germline, CDR1 is SGHDN and CDR2 is FVKESK. This chain's CDR3 is CAGSQLDNRETTEAFF. The CDR3 nucleotides are TGTGCCGGCAGCCAACTTGATAACAGGGAAACGACTGAAGCTTTCTTT. Looking up the rest from reference TRBV14 and TRBJ1-1 gives the full variable domain: EAGVTQFPSHSVIEKGQTVTLRCDPISGHDNLYWYRRVMGKEIKFLLHFVKESKQDESGMPNNRFLAERTGGTYSTLKVQPAELEDSGVYFCAGSQLDNRETTEAFFGQGTRLTVV.

This clonotype was picked up a small number of times. This chain's CDR3 is CASSESRYEQYF. CDR3 DNA: TGCGCCAGCAGTGAGTCCCGCTACGAGCAGTACTTC. This chain joins TRBV10-2 and TRBJ2-7; D remains unclear. The CDR3 extends over 12 amino acids. Germline-derived CDR1 and CDR2 are WSHSY and SAAADI. V gave up 0 bases and J gave up 3 bases, with 3 bases separating them.

This clonotype was counted at least ten times. This chain uses TRBV24-1 with TRBJ2-3, with D maybe TRBD2 (6 bases). The germline CDR1 and CDR2 sequences are KGHDR and SFDVKD. V was shortened by 5 bases and J by 2 bases, with 13 bases between the two germline ends. The CDR3 runs 15 residues. The CDR3: CATSVGGGSTDTQYF. The CDR3 nucleotides are TGTGCCACCAGTGTTGGTGGGGGGTCCACAGATACGCAGTATTTT.

As for this clonotype: One junction end does not reproduce the germline sequence, and a read error may be involved. The rearrangement joins TRBV29-1 to TRBJ2-7; no clear D gene. This CDR3 contains 12 residues. Germline V gene lookup returns CDR1 SQVTM and CDR2 ANQGSEA. CDR3 residues: CSVEEVYGRRDF. The DNA of the CDR3 is TGCAGCGTTGAAGAAGTGTATGGCAGACGGGACTTC.

Regarding this clonotype: A much more abundant neighbour one base away suggests this may be a read error. The rearrangement links TRBV7-2 to TRBJ2-3; 12 bases fit TRBD2. This CDR3 comprises 17 residues. Germline CDR1 SGHTA, CDR2 FQGNSA. V gave up 2 bases and J gave up 1 base; unmatched junction bases: 4. Here the CDR3 reads CASSLRLAGDGTDTQYF. CDR3 bases: TGTGCCAGCAGCTTAAGACTAGCGGGGGACGGCACAGATACGCAGTATTTT.

This clonotype came up many times. V usage is TRBV6-6 and J usage is TRBJ2-7; the match to TRBD1 covers 7 bases. Trimming removed 0 bases from V and 3 bases from J; junction bases left unmatched: 5. The germline CDR1 and CDR2 sequences are MNHNY and SVGAGI (reference sequence). This CDR3 has 15 residues. The CDR3 protein is CASSYSPTGDYEQYF. The CDR3 DNA is TGTGCCAGCAGTTACTCCCCCACAGGGGACTACGAGCAGTACTTC.

This clonotype has ten or more counts. The chain has TRBV27 and TRBJ1-5; D is unresolved. Germline lookup yields CDR1 MNHEY and CDR2 SMNVEV (reference sequence). The CDR3 runs to 12 residues. Trimming removed 7 bases at V and 7 bases at J, with 11 bases between. DNA for the CDR3: TGTGCCAGCAAAACGGGCGGACAGCCCCAGCATTTT. Its translation: CASKTGGQPQHF.

This clonotype was counted many times. This chain connects TRBV20-1 to TRBJ2-3, with 7 bases aligning to TRBD2. Germline lookup yields CDR1 DFQATT and CDR2 SNEGSKA (reference sequence). This CDR3 is built from 15 residues. Trimming cost V 0 bases and J 2 bases; bases outside gene matches: 5. CDR3 amino acids: CSAREREGVTDTQYF. CDR3 coding DNA: TGCAGTGCTAGAGAAAGGGAGGGTGTCACAGATACGCAGTATTTT.

On this clonotype: Being one base from a much bigger clone, this may be a read error. The genes are TRBV10-2 and TRBJ1-1; a weak D match, TRBD1 (5 bases). CDR1 and CDR2 from the germline V gene are WSHSY and SAAADI. Trimming left V 0 bases short and J 7 bases short, with 9 bases between. This CDR3 is built from 13 residues. The CDR3: CASSESRDGEAFF. The CDR3 DNA follows: TGCGCCAGCAGTGAGTCAAGGGACGGTGAAGCTTTCTTT.

This clonotype has ten or more counts. V gene TRBV7-9 combines with J gene TRBJ2-5; 8 bases fit TRBD2. The germline gives CDR1 SEHNR, CDR2 FQNEAQ (reference sequence). The CDR3 is 16 residues long. V was clipped by 7 bases and J by 5 bases; unmatched bases: 15. For the CDR3, the DNA is TGTGCCAGCACCGCCCTCGGAGGACTAGCCGGGGAGACCCAGTACTTC. This sequence encodes CASTALGGLAGETQYF.

This clonotype came up a few times. This chain joins TRBV7-9 and TRBJ1-1; D might be TRBD1 (5 bases). The germline CDR1 and CDR2 sequences are SEHNR and FQNEAQ (reference sequence). Trimming stripped 7 bases from V and 13 bases from J, with 31 bases between. CDR3 length equals 16 residues. The CDR3 nucleotides read TGTGCCAGCACCACAAATTCCCAGGGCAGGGTCGATAAAGGTTTCTTT. Translation: CASTTNSQGRVDKGFF.

This clonotype was detected many times. CDR3 residues: CSAVESRRYSTDTQYF. The CDR3 region has the DNA TGCAGTGCCGTCGAGTCCCGGCGGTATAGCACAGATACGCAGTATTTT. V usage is TRBV20-1 and J usage is TRBJ2-3; D ambiguous. The germline V gene has CDR1 DFQATT and CDR2 SNEGSKA (reference sequence). Trimming pared 6 bases from V and 0 bases from J, leaving 19 bases between. There are 16 residues in the CDR3.

As concerns this clonotype: A junction boundary mismatches the germline segment, possibly from a read error. The rearrangement uses TRBV7-9 and TRBJ2-5; D is perhaps TRBD1 (6 bases). CDR3 length: 15 residues. Germline CDR1 is SEHNR and CDR2 is FQNEAQ (reference sequence). In nucleotides, the CDR3 is TGTGACAGCAGCTTAAAGCAACAGGGCCAAGAGACCCAGTACTTC. This sequence encodes CDSSLKQQGQETQYF.

This clonotype showed up many times. The chain uses TRBV20-1 and TRBJ1-4; possibly TRBD1 for D (5 bases). The CDR3 is 14 amino acids. Germline CDR1 and CDR2: DFQATT and SNEGSKA (reference sequence). V lost 4 bases to trimming and J lost 6 bases, with 15 bases between them. CDR3 sequence: CSATQWDSDEKLFF. The CDR3 DNA reads TGCAGTGCTACACAGTGGGACTCGGATGAAAAACTGTTTTTT.